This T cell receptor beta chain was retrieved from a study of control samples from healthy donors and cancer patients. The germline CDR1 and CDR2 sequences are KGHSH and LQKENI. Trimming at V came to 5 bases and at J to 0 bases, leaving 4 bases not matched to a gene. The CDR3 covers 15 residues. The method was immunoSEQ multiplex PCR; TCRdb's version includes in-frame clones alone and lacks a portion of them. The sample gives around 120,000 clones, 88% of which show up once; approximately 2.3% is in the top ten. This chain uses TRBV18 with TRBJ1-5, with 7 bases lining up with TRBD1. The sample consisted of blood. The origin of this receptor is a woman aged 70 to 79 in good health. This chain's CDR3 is CASSKGTVSNQPQHF. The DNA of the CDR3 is TGTGCCAGCTCAAAGGGGACAGTTAGCAATCAGCCCCAGCATTTT. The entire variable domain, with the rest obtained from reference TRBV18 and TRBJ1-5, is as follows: NAGVMQNPRHLVRRRGQEARLRCSPMKGHSHVYWYRQLPEEGLKFMVYLQKENIIDESGMPKERFSAEFPKEGPSILRIQQVVRGDSAAYFCASSKGTVSNQPQHFGDGTRLSIL.